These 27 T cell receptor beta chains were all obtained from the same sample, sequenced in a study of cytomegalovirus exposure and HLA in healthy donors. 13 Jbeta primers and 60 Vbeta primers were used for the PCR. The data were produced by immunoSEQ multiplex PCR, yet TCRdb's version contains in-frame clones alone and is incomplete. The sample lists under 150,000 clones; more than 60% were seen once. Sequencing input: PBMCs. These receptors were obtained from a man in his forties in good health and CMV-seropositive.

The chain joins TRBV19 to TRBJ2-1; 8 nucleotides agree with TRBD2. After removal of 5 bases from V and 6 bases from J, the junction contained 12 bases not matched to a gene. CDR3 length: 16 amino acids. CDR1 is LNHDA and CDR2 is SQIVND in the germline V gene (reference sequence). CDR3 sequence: CASSAMVRLAGNEQFF. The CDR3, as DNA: TGTGCCAGTAGTGCTATGGTTCGCCTAGCGGGCAATGAGCAGTTCTTC.

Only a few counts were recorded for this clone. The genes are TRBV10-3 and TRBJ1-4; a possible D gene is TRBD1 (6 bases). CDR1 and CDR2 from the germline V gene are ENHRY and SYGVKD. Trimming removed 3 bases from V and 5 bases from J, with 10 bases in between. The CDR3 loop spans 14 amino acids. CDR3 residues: CAISDGGANEKLFF. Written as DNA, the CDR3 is TGTGCCATCAGTGACGGGGGGGCCAATGAAAAACTGTTTTTT.

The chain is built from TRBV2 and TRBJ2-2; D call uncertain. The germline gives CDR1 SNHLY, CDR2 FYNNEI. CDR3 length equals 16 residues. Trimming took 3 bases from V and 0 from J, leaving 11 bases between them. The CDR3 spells CASSERHLSNTGELFF. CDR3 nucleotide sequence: TGTGCCAGCAGTGAGAGACACTTATCGAACACCGGGGAGCTGTTTTTT.

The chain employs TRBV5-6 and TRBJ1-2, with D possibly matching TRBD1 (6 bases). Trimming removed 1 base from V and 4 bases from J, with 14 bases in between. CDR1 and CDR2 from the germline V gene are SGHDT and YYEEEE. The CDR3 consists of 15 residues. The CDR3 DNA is TGTGCCAGCAGCTTGTTCCTCGCAGGGGCCTATGGCTACACCTTC. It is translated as CASSLFLAGAYGYTF.

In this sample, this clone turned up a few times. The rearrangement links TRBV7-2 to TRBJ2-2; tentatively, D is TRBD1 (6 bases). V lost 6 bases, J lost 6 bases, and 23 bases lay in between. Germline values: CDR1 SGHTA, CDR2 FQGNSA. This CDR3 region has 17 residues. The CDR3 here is CASSQLTTGPRAGELFF. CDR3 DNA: TGTGCCAGCAGTCAACTAACTACAGGGCCGAGGGCCGGGGAGCTGTTTTTT.

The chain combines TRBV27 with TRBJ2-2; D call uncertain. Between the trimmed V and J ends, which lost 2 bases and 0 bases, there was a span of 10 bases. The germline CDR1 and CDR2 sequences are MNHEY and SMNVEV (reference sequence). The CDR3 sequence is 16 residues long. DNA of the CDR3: TGTGCCAGCAGTTTAATTCAGAACGCGAACACCGGGGAGCTGTTTTTT. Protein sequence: CASSLIQNANTGELFF.

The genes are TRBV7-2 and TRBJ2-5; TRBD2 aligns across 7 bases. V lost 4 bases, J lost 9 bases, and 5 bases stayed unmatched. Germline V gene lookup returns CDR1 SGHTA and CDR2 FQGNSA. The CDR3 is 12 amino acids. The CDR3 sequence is CASSSSGAPQYF. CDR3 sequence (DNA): TGTGCCAGCAGCTCGAGCGGGGCCCCCCAGTACTTC. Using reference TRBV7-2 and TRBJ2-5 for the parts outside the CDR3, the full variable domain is GAGVSQSPSNKVTEKGKDVELRCDPISGHTALYWYRQSLGQGLEFLIYFQGNSAPDKSGLPSDRFSAERTGGSVSTLTIQRTQQEDSAVYLCASSSSGAPQYFGPGTRLLVL.

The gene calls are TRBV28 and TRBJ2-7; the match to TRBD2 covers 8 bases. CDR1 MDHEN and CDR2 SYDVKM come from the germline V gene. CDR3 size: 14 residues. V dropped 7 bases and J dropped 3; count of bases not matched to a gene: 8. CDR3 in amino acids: CASNTGTSRYEQYF. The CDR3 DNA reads TGTGCCAGCAACACCGGGACTAGTCGCTACGAGCAGTACTTC.

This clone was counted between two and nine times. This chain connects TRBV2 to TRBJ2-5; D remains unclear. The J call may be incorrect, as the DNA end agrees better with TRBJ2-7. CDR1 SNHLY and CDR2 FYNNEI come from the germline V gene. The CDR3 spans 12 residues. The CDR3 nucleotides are TGTGCCAGCAGAGTTCCCTTTTACGAGCAGTACTTC. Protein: CASRVPFYEQYF.

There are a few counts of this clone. The CDR3 DNA reads TGCGCCAGCAGCCAAGATCTGAAGCGGGGGACGATCTCCTACGAGCAGTACTTC. The encoded protein is CASSQDLKRGTISYEQYF. The J gene is TRBJ2-7, the V gene TRBV4-3; TRBD2 agrees at 8 bases. The CDR3 loop spans 18 amino acids. J was trimmed by 0 bases and V by 0 bases; bases with no gene match: 10. CDR1 is LGHNA and CDR2 is YSLEER in the germline V gene.

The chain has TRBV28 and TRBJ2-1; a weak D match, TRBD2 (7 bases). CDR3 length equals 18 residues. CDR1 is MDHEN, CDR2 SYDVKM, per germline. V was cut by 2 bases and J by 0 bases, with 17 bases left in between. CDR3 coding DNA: TGTGCCAGCAGTTTAGAGGGGGGGGCTACAAGCTCCTACAATGAGCAGTTCTTC. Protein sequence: CASSLEGGATSSYNEQFF.

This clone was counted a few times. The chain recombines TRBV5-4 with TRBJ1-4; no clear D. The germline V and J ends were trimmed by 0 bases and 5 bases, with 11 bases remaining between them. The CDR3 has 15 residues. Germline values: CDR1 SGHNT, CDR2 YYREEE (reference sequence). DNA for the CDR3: TGTGCCAGCAGCTTGGGTAGCAGCCTAAATGAAAAACTGTTTTTT. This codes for CASSLGSSLNEKLFF. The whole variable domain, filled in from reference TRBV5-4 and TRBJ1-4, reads ETGVTQSPTHLIKTRGQQVTLRCSSQSGHNTVSWYQQALGQGPQFIFQYYREEENGRGNFPPRFSGLQFPNYSSELNVNALELDDSALYLCASSLGSSLNEKLFFGSGTQLSVL.

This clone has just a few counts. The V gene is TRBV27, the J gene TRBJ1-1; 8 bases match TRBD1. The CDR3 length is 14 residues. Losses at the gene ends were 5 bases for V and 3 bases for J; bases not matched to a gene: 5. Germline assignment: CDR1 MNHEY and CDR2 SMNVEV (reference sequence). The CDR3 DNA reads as TGTGCCAGCAGTCAGCAGGGGGCGTACACTGAAGCTTTCTTT. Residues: CASSQQGAYTEAFF.

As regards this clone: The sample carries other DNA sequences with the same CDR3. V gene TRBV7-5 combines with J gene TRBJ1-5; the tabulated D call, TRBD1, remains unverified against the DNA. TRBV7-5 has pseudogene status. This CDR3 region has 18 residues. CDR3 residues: CARSLIIPGHHSNQPQHF. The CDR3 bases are TGTGCCAGAAGCTTAATTATCCCGGGACACCATAGCAATCAGCCCCAGCATTTT.

This CDR3 is CAISEGGSQGYTF. The CDR3, as DNA: TGTGCCATCAGTGAGGGTGGGAGCCAAGGCTACACCTTC. The chain combines TRBV10-3 with TRBJ1-2; D is uncertain. This CDR3 spans 13 amino acids. Germline values: CDR1 ENHRY, CDR2 SYGVKD. The V end lost 2 bases, the J end lost 8 bases, and 12 bases lay between the germline ends.

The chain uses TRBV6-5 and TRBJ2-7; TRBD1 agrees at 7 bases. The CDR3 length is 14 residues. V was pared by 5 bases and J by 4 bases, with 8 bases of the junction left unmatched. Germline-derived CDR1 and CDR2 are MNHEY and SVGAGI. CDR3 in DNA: TGTGCCAGCAGTAAAGGGGGCGCAGTATACGAGCAGTACTTC. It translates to CASSKGGAVYEQYF.

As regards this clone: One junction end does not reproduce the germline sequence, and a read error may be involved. The CDR3 region has the DNA TGTTCCAGCAGCCCCGTCACAAACGAGCAGTACTTC. This translates into CSSSPVTNEQYF. The J gene is TRBJ2-7, the V gene TRBV7-9; D gene uncertain. This CDR3 region has 12 residues. Germline CDR1 reads SEHNR; CDR2 reads FQNEAQ (reference sequence).

Written as DNA, the CDR3 is TGTGCCAGCAGCTTAGCCCCCCAGGGGACGAGCACAGATACGCAGTATTTT. This codes for CASSLAPQGTSTDTQYF. This chain links TRBV7-6 with TRBJ2-3; D possibly corresponds to TRBD1 (6 bases). The CDR3 contains 17 residues. Germline V gene lookup returns CDR1 SGHVS and CDR2 FNYEAQ. Trimming shortened V by 0 bases and J by 0 bases, and 13 bases separated the two germline ends.

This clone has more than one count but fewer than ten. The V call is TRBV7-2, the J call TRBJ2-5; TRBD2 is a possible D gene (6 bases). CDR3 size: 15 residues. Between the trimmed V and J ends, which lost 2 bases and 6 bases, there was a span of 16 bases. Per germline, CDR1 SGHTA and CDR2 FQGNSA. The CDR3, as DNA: TGTGCCAGCAGCTTAAGGTATAGGGAGGAACAGACCCAGTACTTC. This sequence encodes CASSLRYREEQTQYF.

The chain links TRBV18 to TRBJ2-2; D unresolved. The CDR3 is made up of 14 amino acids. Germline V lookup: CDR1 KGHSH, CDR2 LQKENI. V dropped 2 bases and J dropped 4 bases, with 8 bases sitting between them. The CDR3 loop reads CASSPGLGTGELFF. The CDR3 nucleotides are TGTGCCAGCTCACCAGGGCTGGGCACCGGGGAGCTGTTTTTT.

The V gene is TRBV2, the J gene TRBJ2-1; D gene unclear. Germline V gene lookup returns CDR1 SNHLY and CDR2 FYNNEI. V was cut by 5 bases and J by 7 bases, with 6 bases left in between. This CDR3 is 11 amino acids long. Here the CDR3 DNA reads TGTGCCAGCAGTTTCGAGAATGAGCAGTTCTTC. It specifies CASSFENEQFF.

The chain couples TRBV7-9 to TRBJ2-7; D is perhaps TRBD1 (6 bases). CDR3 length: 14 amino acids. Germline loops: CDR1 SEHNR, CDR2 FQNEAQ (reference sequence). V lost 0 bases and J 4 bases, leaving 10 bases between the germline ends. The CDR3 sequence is CASSLAGQTYEQYF. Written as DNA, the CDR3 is TGTGCCAGCAGCTTAGCTGGACAGACGTACGAGCAGTACTTC.

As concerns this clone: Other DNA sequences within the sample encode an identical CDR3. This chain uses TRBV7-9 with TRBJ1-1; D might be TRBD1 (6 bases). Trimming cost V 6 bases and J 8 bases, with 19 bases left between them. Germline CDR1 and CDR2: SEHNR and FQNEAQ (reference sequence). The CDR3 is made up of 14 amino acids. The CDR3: CASREAGVGTEAFF. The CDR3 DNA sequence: TGTGCCAGCAGAGAAGCAGGGGTTGGCACGGAAGCTTTCTTT.

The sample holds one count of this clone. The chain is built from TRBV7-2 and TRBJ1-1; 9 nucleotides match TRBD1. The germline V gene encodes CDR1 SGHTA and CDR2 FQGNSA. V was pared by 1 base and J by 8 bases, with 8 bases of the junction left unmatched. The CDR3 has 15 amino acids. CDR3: CASSLDPLDRGEAFF. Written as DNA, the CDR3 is TGTGCCAGCAGCTTAGACCCCTTGGACAGGGGAGAAGCTTTCTTT.

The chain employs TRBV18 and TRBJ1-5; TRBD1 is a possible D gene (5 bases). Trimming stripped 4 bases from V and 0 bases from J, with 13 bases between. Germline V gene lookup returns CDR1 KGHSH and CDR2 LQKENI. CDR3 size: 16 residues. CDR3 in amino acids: CASSLNDRLSNQPQHF. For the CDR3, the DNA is TGTGCCAGCTCACTAAACGACAGACTTAGCAATCAGCCCCAGCATTTT.

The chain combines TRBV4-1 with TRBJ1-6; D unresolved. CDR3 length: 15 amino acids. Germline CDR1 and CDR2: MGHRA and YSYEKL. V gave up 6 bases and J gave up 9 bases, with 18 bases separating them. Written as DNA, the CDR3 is TGCGCCAGCAGGCCCTCAGGTCTCAGCGGTTCACCCCTCCACTTT. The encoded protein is CASRPSGLSGSPLHF.

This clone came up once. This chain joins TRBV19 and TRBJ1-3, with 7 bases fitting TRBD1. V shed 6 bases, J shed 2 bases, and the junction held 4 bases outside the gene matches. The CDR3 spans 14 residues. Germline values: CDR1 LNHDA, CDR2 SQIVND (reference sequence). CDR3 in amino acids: CASRKTGTGNTIYF. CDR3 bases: TGTGCCAGTAGGAAGACAGGGACTGGAAACACCATATATTTT.